These 17 T cell receptor beta chains came from one sample sequenced in a study of blood T cell repertoires in COVID-19. TCRdb keeps only in-frame clones here, not all; method: immunoSEQ multiplex PCR. The sample lists more than 250,000 clones; over 70% were seen once. Sample: peripheral blood. These receptors were taken from a woman aged 50 to 65 with acute or convalescent COVID-19.

The chain has TRBV7-2 and TRBJ1-6; 7 bases line up with TRBD1. The germline V gene encodes CDR1 SGHTA and CDR2 FQGNSA. V trimming: 2 bases; J trimming: 8 bases; junction bases outside the gene matches: 6. This CDR3 is 15 amino acids long. The CDR3 protein is CASSLRVQGDSPLHF. Here the CDR3 DNA reads TGTGCCAGCAGCTTAAGGGTTCAGGGGGATTCACCCCTCCACTTT. Full variable domain (outside the CDR3, taken from reference TRBV7-2 and TRBJ1-6): GAGVSQSPSNKVTEKGKDVELRCDPISGHTALYWYRQSLGQGLEFLIYFQGNSAPDKSGLPSDRFSAERTGGSVSTLTIQRTQQEDSAVYLCASSLRVQGDSPLHFGNGTRLTVT.

There are a few counts of this clone. The chain links TRBV6-1 to TRBJ1-4, with no clear D. This CDR3 spans 17 amino acids. The germline gives CDR1 MNHNS, CDR2 SASEGT. V lost 2 bases and J lost 0, with 13 bases in between. CDR3 in DNA: TGTGCCAGCAGTGAACGCGGGATTCGAGCAACTAATGAAAAACTGTTTTTT. Its protein is CASSERGIRATNEKLFF.

For the CDR3, the DNA is TGTGCCACCAGTGATCCTGGCGGGGGGGCCGCCGGGGAGCTGTTTTTT. Protein: CATSDPGGGAAGELFF. The gene calls are TRBV24-1 and TRBJ2-2; 9 bases are a match to TRBD2. V lost 3 bases, J lost 6 bases, and 7 bases stayed unmatched. Germline CDR1 is KGHDR and CDR2 is SFDVKD. The CDR3 spans 16 residues.

This rearrangement joins TRBV7-9 to TRBJ1-1, with a weak D call TRBD1 (6 bases). This CDR3 contains 18 residues. Germline-derived CDR1 and CDR2 are SEHNR and FQNEAQ (reference sequence). V was cut by 3 bases and J by 5 bases, with 25 bases left in between. Here the CDR3 DNA reads TGTGCCAGCAGCTTCCGATGGTTGGGGGCGATGGGTTGGACTGAAGCTTTCTTT. Translation: CASSFRWLGAMGWTEAFF.

V and J are TRBV29-1 and TRBJ2-7; 9 bases align to TRBD1. Trimming at V came to 2 bases and at J to 3 bases, leaving 5 bases not matched to a gene. CDR1 is SQVTM, CDR2 ANQGSEA, per germline. The CDR3 is made up of 14 amino acids. CDR3 in amino acids: CSVETGGDGYEQYF. Written as DNA, the CDR3 is TGCAGCGTTGAAACAGGGGGCGATGGCTACGAGCAGTACTTC.

The genes are TRBV29-1 and TRBJ1-2; D possibly corresponds to TRBD1 (6 bases). Trimming took 8 bases from V and 5 from J, leaving 24 bases between them. CDR1 is SQVTM, CDR2 ANQGSEA, per germline. CDR3 length: 15 amino acids. The CDR3 here is CSSPGPLIRGYGYTF. The CDR3 DNA follows: TGCAGCTCCCCCGGGCCCTTGATAAGGGGGTATGGCTACACCTTC.

The V gene is TRBV15, the J gene TRBJ1-4, with 8 positions matching TRBD1. CDR1 LNHNV and CDR2 YYDKDF come from the germline V gene (reference sequence). Trimming took 2 bases from V and 0 from J; bases not matched to a gene: 5. The CDR3 length is 17 residues. The CDR3 nucleotides are TGTGCCACCAGCAGATACGGGACAGGAGCAACTAATGAAAAACTGTTTTTT. This encodes CATSRYGTGATNEKLFF.

The chain is built from TRBV7-2 and TRBJ2-7; 7 positions match TRBD1. Per germline, CDR1 SGHTA and CDR2 FQGNSA. The CDR3 covers 14 residues. With V trimmed by 5 bases and J by 7 bases, 11 bases remained unmatched. In DNA, the CDR3 is TGTGCCAGCAGCCCGGACAGGACCTCGGGGGAGCAGTACTTC. This sequence encodes CASSPDRTSGEQYF.

This clone was detected once. The chain recombines TRBV18 with TRBJ2-2; D uncertain. With 0 bases removed from V and 2 bases from J, the gap between germline ends came to 10 bases. The CDR3 is 16 amino acids. CDR1 is KGHSH and CDR2 is LQKENI in the germline V gene. The CDR3 reads CASSPPSTVNTGELFF. The CDR3 DNA sequence: TGTGCCAGCTCACCACCGAGCACAGTCAACACCGGGGAGCTGTTTTTT.

The chain is built from TRBV6-5 and TRBJ1-1; TRBD1 aligns across 9 bases. The CDR3 is made up of 13 amino acids. After removal of 4 bases from V and 6 bases from J, the junction contained 3 bases not matched to a gene. Per germline, CDR1 MNHEY and CDR2 SVGAGI. The CDR3 nucleotides read TGTGCCAGCAGTTGGGACAGGGCCGCTGAAGCTTTCTTT. Protein product: CASSWDRAAEAFF.

This chain uses TRBV19 with TRBJ2-3, with D uncertain. Germline V gene data show CDR1 as LNHDA and CDR2 as SQIVND (reference sequence). V was clipped by 1 base and J by 6 bases, with 8 bases between them. This CDR3 has 13 residues. The CDR3 sequence is CASSIVNIDTQYF. CDR3 in DNA: TGTGCCAGTAGTATAGTGAACATCGATACGCAGTATTTT.

CDR3: CASSSNDVGAEAFF. The CDR3 nucleotides read TGCGCCAGCAGCTCGAACGATGTGGGCGCTGAAGCTTTCTTT. The V call is TRBV5-1, the J call TRBJ1-1; D not resolved. The CDR3 length is 14 residues. The germline V and J ends were trimmed by 3 bases and 6 bases, with 15 bases remaining between them. Germline V CDR1 and CDR2: SGHRS, YFSETQ.

This chain joins TRBV7-2 and TRBJ1-2, with D maybe TRBD1 (5 bases). In germline, CDR1 is SGHTA, CDR2 FQGNSA. V gave up 2 bases and J gave up 4 bases, with 20 bases separating them. CDR3 length: 17 residues. The CDR3 bases are TGTGCCAGCAGCTTAAGCCCGATCAGGGTTGAAGTCTATGGCTACACCTTC. Residues: CASSLSPIRVEVYGYTF.

This chain links TRBV29-1 with TRBJ2-7; the D gene is possibly TRBD1 (7 bases). The V gene's germline CDR1 is SQVTM and CDR2 ANQGSEA. The CDR3 loop spans 13 amino acids. V was shortened by 6 bases and J by 0 bases, with 12 bases between the two germline ends. CDR3 protein: CSVAGQTSYEQYF. CDR3 coding DNA: TGCAGCGTGGCGGGACAGACCTCCTACGAGCAGTACTTC.

The genes are TRBV3-1 (or the pseudogene TRBV3-2) and TRBJ1-1; the D gene is possibly TRBD1 (6 bases). Germline V gene sequence: CDR1 LGHDT, CDR2 YNNKEL (reference sequence). V lost 3 bases to trimming and J lost 0 bases, with 11 bases between them. This CDR3 is built from 15 residues. The CDR3 DNA reads TGTGCCAGCAGCCACAGACAGGCGTTGAACACTGAAGCTTTCTTT. This encodes CASSHRQALNTEAFF.

The chain couples TRBV12-3 or TRBV12-4 to TRBJ2-4; D gene ambiguous. This CDR3 has 13 residues. V was trimmed by 10 bases and J by 0 bases, leaving 10 bases between them. CDR3 bases: TGTGCCACGAGTCGAGTAGCCAAAAACATTCAGTACTTC. This gives the protein CATSRVAKNIQYF.

The chain employs TRBV3-1 (or the pseudogene TRBV3-2) and TRBJ2-3, with D maybe TRBD2 (5 bases). Between the trimmed V and J ends, which lost 4 bases and 1 base, there was a span of 12 bases. This CDR3 contains 15 residues. Germline V gene lookup returns CDR1 LGHDT and CDR2 YNNKEL (reference sequence). The CDR3 DNA reads TGTGCCAGCAGCCGGACTCACGGGGGCACAGATACGCAGTATTTT. Protein product: CASSRTHGGTDTQYF.